This TCR beta chain was sequenced during a study of T cell responses to AZD1222 COVID-19 vaccine. The CDR3 consists of 14 residues. In germline, CDR1 is GTSNPN, CDR2 SVGIG (reference sequence). The V end was cut by 2 bases, the J end by 4 bases, with 14 bases between. Some clones are missing from TCRdb's copy, which holds only in-frame ones; the method was immunoSEQ multiplex PCR. The sample lists approximately 180,000 clones, about 86% occurring once. The genes are TRBV30 and TRBJ1-2, with D possibly being TRBD1 (5 bases). The sample consisted of peripheral blood, taken on day 0 of AZD1222 vaccination. This sequence was found in an adult in good health. Here the CDR3 DNA reads TGTGCCTGGAGTCTTGACCCTAGGGGCTATGGCTACACCTTC. This sequence encodes CAWSLDPRGYGYTF.